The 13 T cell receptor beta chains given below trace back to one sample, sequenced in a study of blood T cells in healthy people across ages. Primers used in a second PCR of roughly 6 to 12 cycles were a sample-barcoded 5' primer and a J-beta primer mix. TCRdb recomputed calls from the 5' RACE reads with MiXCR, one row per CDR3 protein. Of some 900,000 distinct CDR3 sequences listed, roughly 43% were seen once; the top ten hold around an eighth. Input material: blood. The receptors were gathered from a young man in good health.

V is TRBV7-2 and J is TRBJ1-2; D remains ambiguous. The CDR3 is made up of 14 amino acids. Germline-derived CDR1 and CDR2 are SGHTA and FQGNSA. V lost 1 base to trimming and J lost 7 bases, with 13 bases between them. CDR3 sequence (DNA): TGTGCCAGCAGCTTAGAAGGCAAAACGGTTGGCTACACCTTC. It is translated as CASSLEGKTVGYTF.

CDR3 loop: CASSPTDGFLYTF. The CDR3 nucleotides read TGTGCCAGCAGCCCAACGGATGGGTTTCTCTACACCTTC. The chain couples TRBV6-2 or TRBV6-3 to TRBJ1-2; D remains ambiguous. Looked up from germline, CDR1 is MNHEY and CDR2 is SVGEGT. Trimming shortened V by 6 bases and J by 10 bases, and 18 bases separated the two germline ends. The CDR3 is made up of 13 amino acids.

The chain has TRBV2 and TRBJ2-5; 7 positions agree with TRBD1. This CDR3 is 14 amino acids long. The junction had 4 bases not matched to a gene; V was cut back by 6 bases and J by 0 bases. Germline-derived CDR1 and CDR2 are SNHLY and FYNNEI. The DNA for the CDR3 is TGTGCCAGCAGCTACAGGGGTTACCAAGAGACCCAGTACTTC. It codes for CASSYRGYQETQYF.

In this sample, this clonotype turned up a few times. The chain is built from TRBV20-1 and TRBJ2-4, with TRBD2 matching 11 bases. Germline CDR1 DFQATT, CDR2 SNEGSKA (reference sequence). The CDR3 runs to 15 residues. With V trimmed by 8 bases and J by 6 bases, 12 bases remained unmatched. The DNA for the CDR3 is TGCAGTACGTCTAGCGGGGGGCCCCCGGCAAACATTCAGTACTTC. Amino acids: CSTSSGGPPANIQYF.

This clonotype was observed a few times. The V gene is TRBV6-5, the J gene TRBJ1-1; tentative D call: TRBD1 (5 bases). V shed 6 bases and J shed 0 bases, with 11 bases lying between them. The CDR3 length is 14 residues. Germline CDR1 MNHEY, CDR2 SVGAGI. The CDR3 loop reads CASSRDGLNTEAFF. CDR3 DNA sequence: TGTGCCAGCAGCAGGGACGGCCTGAACACTGAAGCTTTCTTT.

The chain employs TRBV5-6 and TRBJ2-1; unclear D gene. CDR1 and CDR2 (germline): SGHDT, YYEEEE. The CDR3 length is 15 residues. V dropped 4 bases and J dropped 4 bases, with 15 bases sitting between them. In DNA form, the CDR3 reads TGTGCCAGCAGCCCGGGTCCTACCACGTACAATGAGCAGTTCTTC. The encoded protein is CASSPGPTTYNEQFF.

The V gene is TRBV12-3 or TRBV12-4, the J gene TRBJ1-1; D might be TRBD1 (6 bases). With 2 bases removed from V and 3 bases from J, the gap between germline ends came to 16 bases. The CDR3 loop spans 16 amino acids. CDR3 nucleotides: TGTGCCAGCAGTTTACGGACAGTGGGGGGGGACACTGAAGCTTTCTTT. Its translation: CASSLRTVGGDTEAFF.

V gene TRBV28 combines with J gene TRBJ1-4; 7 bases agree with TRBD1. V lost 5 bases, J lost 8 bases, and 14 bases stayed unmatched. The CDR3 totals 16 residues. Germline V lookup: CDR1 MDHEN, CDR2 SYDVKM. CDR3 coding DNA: TGTGCCAGCAGTGGGTGGACAGGTCCAACGGGGGAAAAACTGTTTTTT. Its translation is CASSGWTGPTGEKLFF.

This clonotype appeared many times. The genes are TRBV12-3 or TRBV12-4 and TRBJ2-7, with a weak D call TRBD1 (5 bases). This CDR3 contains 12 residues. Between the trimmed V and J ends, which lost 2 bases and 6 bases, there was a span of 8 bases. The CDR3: CASSLSGCEQYF. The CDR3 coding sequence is TGTGCCAGCAGTTTATCAGGGTGCGAGCAGTACTTC.

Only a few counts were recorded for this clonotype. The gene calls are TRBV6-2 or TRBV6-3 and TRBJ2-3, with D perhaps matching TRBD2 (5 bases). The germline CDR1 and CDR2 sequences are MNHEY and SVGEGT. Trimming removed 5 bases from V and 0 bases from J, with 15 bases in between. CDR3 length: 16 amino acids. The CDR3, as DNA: TGTGCCAGCAGTCCCCTAGCCCTCCCTAGCACAGATACGCAGTATTTT. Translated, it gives CASSPLALPSTDTQYF.

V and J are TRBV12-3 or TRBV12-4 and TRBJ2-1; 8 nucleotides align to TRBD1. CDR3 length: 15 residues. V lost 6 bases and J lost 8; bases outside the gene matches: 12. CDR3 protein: CASSPRGPGLDEQFF. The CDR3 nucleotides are TGTGCCAGCAGCCCCAGGGGGCCGGGGCTAGATGAGCAGTTCTTC.

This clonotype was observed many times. CDR3 DNA sequence: TGTGCCATCAGTGAACCTTCTTACGAGCAGTACTTC. Translation: CAISEPSYEQYF. The V and J genes are TRBV10-3 and TRBJ2-7, with unresolved D. In germline, CDR1 is ENHRY, CDR2 SYGVKD. V lost 3 bases and J 4 bases, leaving 7 bases between the germline ends. CDR3 length equals 12 residues.

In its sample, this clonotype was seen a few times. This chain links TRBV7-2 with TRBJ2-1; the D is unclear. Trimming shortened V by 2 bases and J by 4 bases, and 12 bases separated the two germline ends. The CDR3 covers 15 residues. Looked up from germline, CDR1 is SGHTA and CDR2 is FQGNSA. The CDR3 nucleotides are TGTGCCAGCAGCTTAACCCTGGGCCCATACAATGAGCAGTTCTTC. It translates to CASSLTLGPYNEQFF.